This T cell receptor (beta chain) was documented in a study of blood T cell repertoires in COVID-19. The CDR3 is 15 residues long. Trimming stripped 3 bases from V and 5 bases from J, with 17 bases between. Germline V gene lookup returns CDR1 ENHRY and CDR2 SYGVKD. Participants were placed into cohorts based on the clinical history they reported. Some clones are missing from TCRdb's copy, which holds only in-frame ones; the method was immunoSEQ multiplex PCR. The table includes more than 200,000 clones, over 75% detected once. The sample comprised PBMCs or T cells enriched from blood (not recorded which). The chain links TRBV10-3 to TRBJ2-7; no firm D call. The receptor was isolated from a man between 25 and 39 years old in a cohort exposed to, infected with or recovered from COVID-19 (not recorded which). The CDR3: CAISDRGPESHEQYF. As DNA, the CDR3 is TGTGCCATCAGTGACCGCGGCCCTGAAAGCCACGAGCAGTACTTC.